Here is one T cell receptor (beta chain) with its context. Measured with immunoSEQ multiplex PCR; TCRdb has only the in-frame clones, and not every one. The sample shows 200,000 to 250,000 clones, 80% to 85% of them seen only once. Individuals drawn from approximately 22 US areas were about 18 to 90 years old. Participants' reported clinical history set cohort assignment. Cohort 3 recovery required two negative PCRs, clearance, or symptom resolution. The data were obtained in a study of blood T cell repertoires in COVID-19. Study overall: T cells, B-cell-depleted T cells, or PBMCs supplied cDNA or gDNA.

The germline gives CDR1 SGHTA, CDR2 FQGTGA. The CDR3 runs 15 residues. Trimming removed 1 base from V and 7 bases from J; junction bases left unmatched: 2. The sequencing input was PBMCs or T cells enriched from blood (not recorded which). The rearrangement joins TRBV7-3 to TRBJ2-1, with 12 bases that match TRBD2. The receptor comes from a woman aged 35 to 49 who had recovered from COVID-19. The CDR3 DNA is TGTGCCAGCAGCTTAAGACTAGCGGGAGCAAATGAGCAGTTCTTC. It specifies CASSLRLAGANEQFF.